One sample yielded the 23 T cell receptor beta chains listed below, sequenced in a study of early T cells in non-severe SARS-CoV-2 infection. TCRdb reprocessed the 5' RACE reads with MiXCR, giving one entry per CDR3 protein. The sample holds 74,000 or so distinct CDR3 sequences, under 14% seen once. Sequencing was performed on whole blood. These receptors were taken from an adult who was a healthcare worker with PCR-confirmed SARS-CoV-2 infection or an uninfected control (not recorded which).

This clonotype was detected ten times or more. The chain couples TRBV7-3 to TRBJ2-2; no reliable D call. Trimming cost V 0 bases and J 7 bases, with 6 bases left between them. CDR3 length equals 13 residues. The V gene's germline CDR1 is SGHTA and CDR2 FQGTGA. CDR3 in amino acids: CASSLTPGGELFF. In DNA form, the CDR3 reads TGTGCCAGCAGCTTAACTCCTGGCGGGGAGCTGTTTTTT.

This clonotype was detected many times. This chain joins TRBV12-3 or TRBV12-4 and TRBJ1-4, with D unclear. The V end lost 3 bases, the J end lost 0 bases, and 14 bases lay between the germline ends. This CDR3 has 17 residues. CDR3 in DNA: TGTGCCAGCAGTTTTGGCAGCCACTTCTCAACTAATGAAAAACTGTTTTTT. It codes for CASSFGSHFSTNEKLFF.

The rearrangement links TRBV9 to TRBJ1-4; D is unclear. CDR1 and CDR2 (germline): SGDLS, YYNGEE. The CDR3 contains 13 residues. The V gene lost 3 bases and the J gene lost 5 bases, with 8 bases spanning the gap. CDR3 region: CASSASLNEKLFF. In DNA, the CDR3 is TGTGCCAGCAGCGCCTCCCTCAATGAAAAACTGTTTTTT.

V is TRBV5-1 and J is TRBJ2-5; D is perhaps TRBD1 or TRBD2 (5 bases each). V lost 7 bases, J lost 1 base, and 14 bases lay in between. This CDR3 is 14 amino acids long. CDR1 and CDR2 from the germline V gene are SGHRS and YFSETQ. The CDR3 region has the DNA TGCGCCAGCCGTCAGGGACCTTCCCAAGAGACCCAGTACTTC. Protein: CASRQGPSQETQYF.

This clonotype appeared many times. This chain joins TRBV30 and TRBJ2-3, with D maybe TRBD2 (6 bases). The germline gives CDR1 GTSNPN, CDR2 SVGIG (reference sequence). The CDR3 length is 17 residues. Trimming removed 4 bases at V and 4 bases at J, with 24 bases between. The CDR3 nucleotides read TGTGCCTGGACGCTGCCTTGGGTGCGGACGGGAGCAGATACGCAGTATTTT. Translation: CAWTLPWVRTGADTQYF.

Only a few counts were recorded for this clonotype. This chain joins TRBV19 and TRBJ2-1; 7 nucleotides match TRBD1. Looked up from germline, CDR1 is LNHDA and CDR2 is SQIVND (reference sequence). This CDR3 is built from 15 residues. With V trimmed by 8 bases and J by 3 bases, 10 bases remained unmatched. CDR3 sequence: CASPPGQTYYNEQFF. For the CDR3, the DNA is TGTGCCAGTCCCCCGGGACAGACTTACTACAATGAGCAGTTCTTC.

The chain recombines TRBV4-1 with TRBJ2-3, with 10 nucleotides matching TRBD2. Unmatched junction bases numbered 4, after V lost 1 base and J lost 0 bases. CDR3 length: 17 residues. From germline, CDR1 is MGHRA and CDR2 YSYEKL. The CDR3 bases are TGCGCCAGCAGCCAAGGAAGCGGGAGGGGCAGCACAGATACGCAGTATTTT. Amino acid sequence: CASSQGSGRGSTDTQYF.

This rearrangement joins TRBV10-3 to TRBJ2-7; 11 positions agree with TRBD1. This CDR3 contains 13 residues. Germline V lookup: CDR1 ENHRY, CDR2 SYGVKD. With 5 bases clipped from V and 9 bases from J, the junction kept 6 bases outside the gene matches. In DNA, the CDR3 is TGTGCCATCAGTTCTACCGGGACAGGGGGGCAGTACTTC. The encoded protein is CAISSTGTGGQYF.

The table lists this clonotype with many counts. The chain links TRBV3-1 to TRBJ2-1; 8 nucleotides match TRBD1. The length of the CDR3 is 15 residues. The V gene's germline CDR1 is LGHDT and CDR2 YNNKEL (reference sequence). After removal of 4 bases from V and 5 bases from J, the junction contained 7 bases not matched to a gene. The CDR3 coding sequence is TGTGCCAGCAGCCCCGGCAGGGGGCTAAACAATGAGCAGTTCTTC. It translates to CASSPGRGLNNEQFF.

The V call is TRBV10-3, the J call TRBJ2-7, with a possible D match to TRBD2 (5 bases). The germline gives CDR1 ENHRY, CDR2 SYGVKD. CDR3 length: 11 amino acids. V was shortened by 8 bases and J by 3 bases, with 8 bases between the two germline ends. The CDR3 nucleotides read TGTGCCATCCGACGGGACTACGAGCAGTACTTC. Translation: CAIRRDYEQYF.

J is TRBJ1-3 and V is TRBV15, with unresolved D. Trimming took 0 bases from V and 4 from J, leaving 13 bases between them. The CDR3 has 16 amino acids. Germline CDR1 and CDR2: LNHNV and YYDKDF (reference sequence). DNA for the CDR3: TGTGCCACCAGCAGAGACCCCGCCACGGCAGGAAACACCATATATTTT. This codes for CATSRDPATAGNTIYF.

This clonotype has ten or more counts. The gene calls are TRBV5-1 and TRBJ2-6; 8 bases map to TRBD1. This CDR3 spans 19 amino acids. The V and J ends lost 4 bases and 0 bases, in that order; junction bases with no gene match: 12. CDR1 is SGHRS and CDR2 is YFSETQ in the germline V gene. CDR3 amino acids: CASSLWTGRSYSGANVLTF. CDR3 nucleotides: TGCGCCAGCAGCCTCTGGACAGGGCGATCCTACTCTGGGGCCAACGTCCTGACTTTC.

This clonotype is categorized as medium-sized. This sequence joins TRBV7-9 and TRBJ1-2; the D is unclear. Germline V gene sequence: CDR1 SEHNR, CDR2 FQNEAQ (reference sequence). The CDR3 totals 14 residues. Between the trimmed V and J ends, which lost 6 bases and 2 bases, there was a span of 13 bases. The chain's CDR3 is CASRTPDRNYGYTF. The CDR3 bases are TGTGCCAGCAGAACTCCCGACCGGAACTATGGCTACACCTTC.

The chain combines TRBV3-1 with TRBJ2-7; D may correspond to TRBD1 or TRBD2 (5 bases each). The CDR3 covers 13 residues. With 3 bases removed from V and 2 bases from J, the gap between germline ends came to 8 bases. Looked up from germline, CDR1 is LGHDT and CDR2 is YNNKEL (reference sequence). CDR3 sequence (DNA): TGTGCCAGCAGCCACGAGGGGCCCTACGAGCAGTACTTC. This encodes CASSHEGPYEQYF.

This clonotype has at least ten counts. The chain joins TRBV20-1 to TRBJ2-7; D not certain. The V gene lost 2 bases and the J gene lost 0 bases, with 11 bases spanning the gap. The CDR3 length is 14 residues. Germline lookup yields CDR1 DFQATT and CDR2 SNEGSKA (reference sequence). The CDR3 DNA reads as TGCAGTGCTAGAAACTACGATCTCTCCTACGAGCAGTACTTC. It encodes CSARNYDLSYEQYF.

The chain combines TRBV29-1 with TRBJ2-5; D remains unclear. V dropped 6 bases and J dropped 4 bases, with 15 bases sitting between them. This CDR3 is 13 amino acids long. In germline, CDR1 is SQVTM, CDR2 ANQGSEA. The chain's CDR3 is CSVLGPDGETQYF. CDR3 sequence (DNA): TGCAGCGTCTTAGGGCCGGATGGAGAGACCCAGTACTTC.

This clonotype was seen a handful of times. Written as DNA, the CDR3 is TGTGCCAGCAGCTTAAGGCCTAGCGTTCCCTACAATGAGCAGTTCTTC. Translated, it gives CASSLRPSVPYNEQFF. The gene calls are TRBV7-3 and TRBJ2-1; D might be TRBD2 (6 bases). The CDR3 spans 16 residues. CDR1 and CDR2 (germline): SGHTA, FQGTGA. The V gene lost 1 base and the J gene lost 2 bases, with 12 bases spanning the gap. Combining the CDR3 with reference TRBV7-3 and TRBJ2-1 gives the whole variable domain GAGVSQTPSNKVTEKGKYVELRCDPISGHTALYWYRQSLGQGPEFLIYFQGTGAADDSGLPNDRFFAVRPEGSVSTLKIQRTERGDSAVYLCASSLRPSVPYNEQFFGPGTRLTVL.

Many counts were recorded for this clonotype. The CDR3 sequence: CASSQDSSVLYGYTF. The CDR3 DNA reads as TGTGCCAGCAGCCAAGATTCTTCCGTCCTCTATGGCTACACCTTC. This chain joins TRBV3-1 and TRBJ1-2; D is undetermined. The germline V and J ends were trimmed by 0 bases and 4 bases, with 12 bases remaining between them. This CDR3 is built from 15 residues. Germline V CDR1 and CDR2: LGHDT, YNNKEL (reference sequence).

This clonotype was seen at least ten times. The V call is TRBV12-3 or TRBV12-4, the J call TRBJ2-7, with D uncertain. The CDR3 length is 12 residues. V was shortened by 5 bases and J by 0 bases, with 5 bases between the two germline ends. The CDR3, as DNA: TGTGCCAGCAGTCCTGGCTCCTACGAGCAGTACTTC. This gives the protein CASSPGSYEQYF.

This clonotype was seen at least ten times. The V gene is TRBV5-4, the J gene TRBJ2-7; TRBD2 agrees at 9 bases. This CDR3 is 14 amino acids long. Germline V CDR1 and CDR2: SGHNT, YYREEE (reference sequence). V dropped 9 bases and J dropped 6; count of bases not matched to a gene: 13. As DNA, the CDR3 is TGTGCCACCCGCCCGGGGCGGGAGGGCCGCGAGCAGTACTTC. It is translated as CATRPGREGREQYF. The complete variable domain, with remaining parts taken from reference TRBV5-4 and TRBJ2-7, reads ETGVTQSPTHLIKTRGQQVTLRCSSQSGHNTVSWYQQALGQGPQFIFQYYREEENGRGNFPPRFSGLQFPNYSSELNVNALELDDSALYLCATRPGREGREQYFGPGTRLTVT.

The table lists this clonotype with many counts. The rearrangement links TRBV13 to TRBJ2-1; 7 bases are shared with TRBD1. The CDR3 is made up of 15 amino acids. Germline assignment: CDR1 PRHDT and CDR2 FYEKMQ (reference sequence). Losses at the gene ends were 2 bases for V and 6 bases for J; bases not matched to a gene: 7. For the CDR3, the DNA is TGTGCCAGCAGCTTAAGGGGGCTGGATGGCAATGAGCAGTTCTTC. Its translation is CASSLRGLDGNEQFF.

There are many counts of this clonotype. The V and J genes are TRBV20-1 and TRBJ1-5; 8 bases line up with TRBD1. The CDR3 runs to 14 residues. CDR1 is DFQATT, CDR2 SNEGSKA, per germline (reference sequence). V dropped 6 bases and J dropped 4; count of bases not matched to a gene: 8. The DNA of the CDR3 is TGCAGTGCAAGGACAGGGATGGCTAATCAGCCCCAGCATTTT. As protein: CSARTGMANQPQHF.

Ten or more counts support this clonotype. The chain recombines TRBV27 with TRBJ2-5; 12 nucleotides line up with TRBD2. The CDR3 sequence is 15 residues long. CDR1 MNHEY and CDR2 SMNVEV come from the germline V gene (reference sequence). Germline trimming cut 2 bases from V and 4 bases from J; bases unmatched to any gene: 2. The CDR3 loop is CASSLQGLAGETQYF. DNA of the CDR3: TGTGCCAGCAGTTTACAGGGACTAGCGGGAGAGACCCAGTACTTC.